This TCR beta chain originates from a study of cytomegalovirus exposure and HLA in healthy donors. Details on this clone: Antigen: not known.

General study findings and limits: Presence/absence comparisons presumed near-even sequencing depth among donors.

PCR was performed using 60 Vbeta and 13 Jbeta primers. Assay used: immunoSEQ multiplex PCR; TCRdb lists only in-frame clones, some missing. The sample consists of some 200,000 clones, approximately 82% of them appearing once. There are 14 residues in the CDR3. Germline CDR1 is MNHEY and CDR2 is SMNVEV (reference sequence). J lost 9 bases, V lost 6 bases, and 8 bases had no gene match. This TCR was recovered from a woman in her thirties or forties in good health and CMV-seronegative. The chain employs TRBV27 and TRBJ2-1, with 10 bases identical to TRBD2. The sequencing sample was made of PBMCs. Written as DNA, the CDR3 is TGTGCCAGCAGGCGAGCGGGGGGGCCGAGTGAGCAGTTCTTC. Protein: CASRRAGGPSEQFF.